The rows below give T cell receptor beta chains drawn from one sample of a study of blood T cell repertoires in COVID-19. Libraries were prepared by immunoSEQ multiplex PCR; TCRdb keeps only in-frame clonotypes and omits some of them. The table shows around 280,000 clones, with roughly 89% occurring only once. Sequenced material: PBMCs or T cells enriched from blood (not recorded which). Receptors originate from a young woman with acute COVID-19. The CDR3 runs from the conserved cysteine through the conserved F or W. The order of the fields is J gene, clone size, D gene, V gene, CDR3 DNA, CDR3 protein. D genes are given only for firm matches. Clone size appears in some rows only: once, few, many, or a class for an expanded clone.

>TRBJ2-1|.|TRBD1|TRBV5-1
TGCGCCAGCAGCTTTGGGGACAGCTCCTACAATGAGCAGTTCTTC
CASSFGDSSYNEQFF
>TRBJ2-1|.|TRBD2|TRBV7-9
TGTGCCAGCAGCTTAGGCACTAGCGGGAGGCTGGGTAATGAGCAGTTCTTC
CASSLGTSGRLGNEQFF
>TRBJ2-5|once|.|TRBV7-8
TGTGCCAGCAGCTTACTACAGTCCCTCCAAGAGACCCAGTACTTC
CASSLLQSLQETQYF
>TRBJ1-1|.|TRBD1|TRBV28
TGTGCCAGCAGTTCCGGACAGGGTTTTACTGAAGCTTTCTTT
CASSSGQGFTEAFF
>TRBJ2-1|.|TRBD2|TRBV9
TGTGCCAGCAGCAGCACTAGCGGGAGTATAGGTGAGCAGTTCTTC
CASSSTSGSIGEQFF
>TRBJ2-3|.|.|TRBV5-4
TGTGCCAGCAAAAGGGTCGGGAGCGGCTCAGATACGCAGTATTTT
CASKRVGSGSDTQYF
>TRBJ2-1|.|.|TRBV5-1
TGCGCCAGCAGCTTGGCGACTACCCCTAGCGCTGAGCAGTTCTTC
CASSLATTPSAEQFF
>TRBJ2-1|.|.|TRBV30
TGTGCCTGGAGTGTACGGTACTGGCAGTTCTTC
CAWSVRYWQFF
>TRBJ2-2|.|TRBD1|TRBV4-1
TGCGCCAGCAGCAAGGGACAGGGGCTCGACACCGGGGAGCTGTTTTTT
CASSKGQGLDTGELFF
>TRBJ1-5|.|TRBD1|TRBV30
TGTGCCTGGAGTTATCCGGGACAGAGAAATAGCAATCAGCCCCAGCATTTT
CAWSYPGQRNSNQPQHF
>TRBJ1-3|.|.|TRBV19
TGTGCCAGAAGGGAGGATAGAAACACCATATATTTT
CARREDRNTIYF
>TRBJ1-3|.|.|TRBV18
TGTGCCAGCTCACCGTCAGGGGCTTATATCGGAAACACCATATATTTT
CASSPSGAYIGNTIYF
>TRBJ1-2|.|.|TRBV28
TGTGCCAGCAGTTTTGGTTCTGGATCCAGGAACTATGGCTACACCTTC
CASSFGSGSRNYGYTF
>TRBJ2-7|.|TRBD1|TRBV4-3
TGCGCCAGCAGCCAGGGGGACAGCTACGAGCAGTACTTC
CASSQGDSYEQYF
>TRBJ1-1|.|.|TRBV11-2
TGTGCCAGCAGCTTAGCTGGCGGGGTGGGCACTGAAGCTTTCTTT
CASSLAGGVGTEAFF
>TRBJ1-2|once|.|TRBV9
TGTGCCAGCAGCGTCAACGGGGGGCAGAGCTATGGCTACACCTTC
CASSVNGGQSYGYTF
>TRBJ2-7|.|TRBD2|TRBV19
TGTGCCAGTAGTACGAGGGGTGGACTAGCGGGGGCCTACGAGCAGTACTTC
CASSTRGGLAGAYEQYF
>TRBJ2-2|.|TRBD2|TRBV28
TGTGCCAGCAGTGATAGCGGGAGGGGCGACACCGGGGAGCTGTTTTTT
CASSDSGRGDTGELFF
>TRBJ2-5|few|TRBD2|TRBV7-9
TGTGCCAGCAGCTTAGGGGCTAGCGGGAACCAAGAGACCCAGTACTTC
CASSLGASGNQETQYF
>TRBJ1-5|.|.|TRBV28
TGTGCCAGCACCGATGACTTGAGCAATCAGCCCCAGCATTTT
CASTDDLSNQPQHF
>TRBJ1-4|.|.|TRBV28
TGTGCCAGCAGTTCCCAAGTTCGGTTTCGGGAAAAACTGTTTTTT
CASSSQVRFREKLFF
>TRBJ1-4|.|.|TRBV5-1
TGCGCCAGCAGCTCGCAACAGGGATTATCGGGAGAAAAACTGTTTTTT
CASSSQQGLSGEKLFF
>TRBJ2-5|.|.|TRBV7-3
TGTGCCAGCAGCTTATCCAGTCAAGAGACCCAGTACTTC
CASSLSSQETQYF
>TRBJ1-3|.|.|TRBV6-5
TGTGCCAGCAGCGACAGGCTGGGAAACACCATATATTTT
CASSDRLGNTIYF
>TRBJ2-2|.|TRBD2|TRBV5-6
TGTGCCAGCAGCCTGGGACTAGCGGGAGGCACCGGGGAGCTGTTTTTT
CASSLGLAGGTGELFF
>TRBJ2-1|once|.|TRBV30
TGTGCCTGGAGCGCCGGGTCTCCCTACAATGAGCAGTTCTTC
CAWSAGSPYNEQFF
>TRBJ2-1|few|TRBD2|TRBV5-4
TGTGCCAGCAGCTCACTAGCGGGATTTGAGAATGAGCAGTTCTTC
CASSSLAGFENEQFF
>TRBJ2-7|.|TRBD2|TRBV9
TGTGCCAGCAGCGTAGGGGTGGAGGGACTATACTACGAGCAGTACTTC
CASSVGVEGLYYEQYF
>TRBJ1-3|once|.|TRBV28
TGTGCCAGCAGCCTCGGGGTTGTCGGAAACACCATATATTTT
CASSLGVVGNTIYF
>TRBJ2-7|.|TRBD1|TRBV28
TGTGCCAGCAGGATTGACAGGGCCCCCTACGAGCAGTACTTC
CASRIDRAPYEQYF
>TRBJ2-7|.|TRBD2|TRBV7-4
TGTGCCAGCAGCTTAGGGCGGGAGGGTTTTTGGGAGCAGTACTTC
CASSLGREGFWEQYF
>TRBJ1-1|.|.|TRBV14
TGTGCCAGCAGCCAAGACGGGAACACTGAAGCTTTCTTT
CASSQDGNTEAFF
>TRBJ1-1|once|.|TRBV27
TGTGCCAGCAGTACTATTGGCGAACGGTCCACTGAAGCTTTCTTT
CASSTIGERSTEAFF
>TRBJ2-2|.|.|TRBV9
TGTGCCAGCAGCGCCAACGTGGGGGGTGGAACCGGGGAGCTGTTTTTT
CASSANVGGGTGELFF
>TRBJ2-7|few|TRBD1|TRBV2
TGTGCCAGCAGCCTGAACAGGGGTTCCCGTTACTACGAGCAGTACTTC
CASSLNRGSRYYEQYF
>TRBJ2-7|.|TRBD1|TRBV7-2
TGTGCCAGCAGCTCGGGGCAGCGGACAGGCTCCTACGAGCAGTACTTC
CASSSGQRTGSYEQYF
>TRBJ2-5|.|TRBD1|TRBV4-2
TGTGCCAGCAGCCAAGGCGGGTTAGAGGGGGCCCAAGAGACCCAGTACTTC
CASSQGGLEGAQETQYF
>TRBJ2-2|.|.|TRBV5-1
TGCGCCAGCAGCCTAGGAGCGGTTCAAGCCGGGGAGCTGTTTTTT
CASSLGAVQAGELFF
>TRBJ2-7|.|TRBD2|TRBV28
TGTGCCAGCAGTCGTCTAGCGGGAGCAATCGAGCAGTACTTC
CASSRLAGAIEQYF
>TRBJ1-1|.|TRBD1|TRBV29-1
TGCAGCGCCCTGACAGGGACGAACACTGAAGCTTTCTTT
CSALTGTNTEAFF
>TRBJ2-7|.|.|TRBV19
TGTGCCAGTAGTTCAGGACTTAGCTACGAGCAGTACTTC
CASSSGLSYEQYF
>TRBJ1-1|.|.|TRBV16
TGTGCCAGCAGCCAGCAACAGGTGAACACTGAAGCTTTCTTT
CASSQQQVNTEAFF